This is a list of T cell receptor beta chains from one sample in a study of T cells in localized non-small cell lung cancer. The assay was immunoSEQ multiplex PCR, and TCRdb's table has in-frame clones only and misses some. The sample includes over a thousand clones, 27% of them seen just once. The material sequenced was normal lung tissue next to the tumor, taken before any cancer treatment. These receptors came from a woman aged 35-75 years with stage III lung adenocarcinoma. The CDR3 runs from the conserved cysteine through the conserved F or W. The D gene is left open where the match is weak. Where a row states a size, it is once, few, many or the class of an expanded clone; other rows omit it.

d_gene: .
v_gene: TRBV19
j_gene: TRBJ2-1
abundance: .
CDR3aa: CATRGYYNEQFF
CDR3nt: TGTGCCACCCGGGGGTACTACAATGAGCAGTTCTTC

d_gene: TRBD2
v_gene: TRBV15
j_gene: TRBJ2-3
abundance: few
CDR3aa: CATSRDSGEVDTQYF
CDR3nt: TGTGCCACCAGCAGAGATAGCGGGGAGGTAGATACGCAGTATTTT

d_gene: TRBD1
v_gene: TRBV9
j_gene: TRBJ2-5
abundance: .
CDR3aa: CASSKRQGRETQYF
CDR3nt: TGTGCCAGCAGTAAGCGACAGGGGAGAGAGACCCAGTACTTC

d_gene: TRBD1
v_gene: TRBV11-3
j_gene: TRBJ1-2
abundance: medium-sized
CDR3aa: CASSPRPGQKDFWAGYTF
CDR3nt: TGTGCCAGCAGCCCCCGGCCGGGACAGAAAGATTTTTGGGCCGGCTACACCTTC

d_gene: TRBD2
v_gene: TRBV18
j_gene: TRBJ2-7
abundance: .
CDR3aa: CASSPRRGDEQYF
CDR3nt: TGTGCCAGCTCCCCGCGACGGGGGGACGAGCAGTACTTC

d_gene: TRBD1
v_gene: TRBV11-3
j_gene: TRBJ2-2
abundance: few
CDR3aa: CASTPTGTNTGELFF
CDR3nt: TGTGCCAGCACCCCGACAGGGACGAACACCGGGGAGCTGTTTTTT

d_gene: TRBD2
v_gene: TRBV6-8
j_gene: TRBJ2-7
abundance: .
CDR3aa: CASSSPRGRTYEQYF
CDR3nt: TGTGCCAGCAGTTCCCCCCGCGGGAGGACCTACGAGCAGTACTTC

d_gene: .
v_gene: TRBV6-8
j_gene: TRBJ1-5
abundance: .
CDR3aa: CASSYDGYQPQHF
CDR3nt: TGTGCCAGCAGTTATGACGGATATCAGCCCCAGCATTTT

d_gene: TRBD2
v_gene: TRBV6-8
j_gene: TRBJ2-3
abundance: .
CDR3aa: CASSQTSGTDTQYF
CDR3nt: TGTGCCAGCAGTCAGACTAGCGGCACAGATACGCAGTATTTT

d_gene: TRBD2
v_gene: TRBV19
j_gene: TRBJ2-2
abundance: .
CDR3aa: CASSMGSGANTGELFF
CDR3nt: TGTGCCAGTAGTATGGGTAGCGGGGCGAACACCGGGGAGCTGTTTTTT

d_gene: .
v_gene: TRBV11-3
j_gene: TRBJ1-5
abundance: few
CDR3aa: CASSFLFWGQHNQPQHF
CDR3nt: TGTGCCAGCAGCTTCTTGTTTTGGGGGCAGCACAATCAGCCCCAGCATTTT

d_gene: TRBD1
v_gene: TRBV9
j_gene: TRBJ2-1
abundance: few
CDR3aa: CASSGDRGNEQFF
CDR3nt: TGTGCCAGCAGTGGGGACAGGGGGAATGAGCAGTTCTTC

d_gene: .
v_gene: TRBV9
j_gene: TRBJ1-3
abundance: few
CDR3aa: CASSVERGTIYF
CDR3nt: TGTGCCAGCAGCGTAGAGAGAGGCACCATATATTTT

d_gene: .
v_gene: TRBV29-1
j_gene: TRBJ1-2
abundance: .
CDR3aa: CSVGGTHYGYTF
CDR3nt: TGCAGCGTTGGAGGGACCCACTATGGCTACACCTTC

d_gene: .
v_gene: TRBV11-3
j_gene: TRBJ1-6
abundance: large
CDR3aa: CASRGRENNSPLHF
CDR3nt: TGTGCCAGCAGGGGCAGGGAGAATAATTCACCCCTCCACTTT

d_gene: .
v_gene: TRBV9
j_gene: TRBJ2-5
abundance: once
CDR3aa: CASSVGVGETQYF
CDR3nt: TGTGCCAGCAGCGTAGGGGTCGGAGAGACCCAGTACTTC

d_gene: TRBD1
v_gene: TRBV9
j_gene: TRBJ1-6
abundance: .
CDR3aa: CASTRGVGTGISPLHF
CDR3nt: TGTGCCAGCACGAGGGGGGTCGGGACAGGGATTTCACCCCTCCACTTT

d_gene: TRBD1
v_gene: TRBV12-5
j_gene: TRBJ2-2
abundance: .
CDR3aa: CASGPNQGANPTGELFF
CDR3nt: TGTGCTAGTGGCCCAAATCAGGGGGCTAACCCCACCGGGGAGCTGTTTTTT

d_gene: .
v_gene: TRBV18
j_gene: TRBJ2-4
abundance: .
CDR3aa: CASSPPYGGNIQYF
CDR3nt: TGTGCCAGCTCACCACCCTACGGCGGAAACATTCAGTACTTC

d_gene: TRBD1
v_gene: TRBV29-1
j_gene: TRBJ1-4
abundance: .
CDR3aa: CSVKTGSNEKLFF
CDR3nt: TGCAGCGTGAAGACAGGGAGTAATGAAAAACTGTTTTTT

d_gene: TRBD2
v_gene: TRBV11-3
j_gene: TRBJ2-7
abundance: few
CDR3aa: CASSFTSGTIYEQYF
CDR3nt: TGTGCCAGCAGCTTCACTAGCGGGACCATCTACGAGCAGTACTTC

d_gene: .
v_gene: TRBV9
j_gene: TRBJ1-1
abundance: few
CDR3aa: CASSVKGVTEAFF
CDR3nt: TGTGCCAGCAGCGTAAAGGGGGTAACTGAAGCTTTCTTT

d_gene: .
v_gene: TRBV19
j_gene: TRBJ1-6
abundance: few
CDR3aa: CASSTSGTPGSPLHF
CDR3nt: TGTGCCAGTAGTACCTCCGGGACGCCCGGTTCACCCCTCCACTTT

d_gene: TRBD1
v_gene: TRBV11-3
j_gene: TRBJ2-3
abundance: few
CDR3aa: CASSSPGQGVFHDTQYF
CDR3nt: TGTGCCAGCAGCTCGCCCGGACAGGGTGTTTTTCATGATACGCAGTATTTT

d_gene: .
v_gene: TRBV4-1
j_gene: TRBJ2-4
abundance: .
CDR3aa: CASSQDTAQGGNIQYF
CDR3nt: TGCGCCAGCAGCCAAGATACCGCACAGGGCGGGAACATTCAGTACTTC

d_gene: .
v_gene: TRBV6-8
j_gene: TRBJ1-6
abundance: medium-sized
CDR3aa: CASSLDRGGNSPLHF
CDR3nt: TGTGCCAGCAGCCTAGACCGGGGCGGTAATTCACCCCTCCACTTT

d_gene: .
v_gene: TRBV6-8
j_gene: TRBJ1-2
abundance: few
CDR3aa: CASSAPEGRGGYTF
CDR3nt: TGTGCCAGCAGTGCTCCGGAAGGAAGGGGCGGCTACACCTTC

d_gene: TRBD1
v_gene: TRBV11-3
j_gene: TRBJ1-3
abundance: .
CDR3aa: CASSGTGPGNTIYF
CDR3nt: TGTGCCAGCAGCGGGACAGGGCCCGGAAACACCATATATTTT

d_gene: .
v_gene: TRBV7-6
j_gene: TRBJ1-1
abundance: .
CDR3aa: CASTTRGVPNTEAFF
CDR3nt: TGTGCCAGCACTACGAGGGGGGTACCGAACACTGAAGCTTTCTTT